One and the same sample provided the 30 T cell receptor beta chains below, sequenced in a study of post-analysis software for immune sequencing data. Study-wide points: When patients were compared with controls, about five TRBV segments were more frequent, TRBV5-6, TRBV5-1 and TRBV20-1 among them.

Their target antigens are unknown. Libraries were made from TCR beta cDNA, and they carried unique molecular identifiers. TCRdb re-called the PCR reads through MiXCR, storing one row per CDR3 protein. The table lists 800,000 to 950,000 distinct CDR3 sequences, about 57% of them singletons, with roughly 4.4% in the top ten. Sequenced input: blood. The source is a girl between 5 and 17 years old with multiple sclerosis.

This rearrangement joins TRBV11-2 to TRBJ2-7; 7 positions match TRBD1. Germline CDR1 is SGHAT and CDR2 is FQNNGV. J was trimmed by 1 base and V by 2 bases; bases with no gene match: 20. This CDR3 is built from 20 residues. CDR3 loop: CASSLKLGSTGQNFSYEQYF. CDR3 bases: TGTGCCAGCAGCTTAAAATTGGGTTCTACGGGACAGAATTTTTCCTACGAGCAGTACTTC.

In its sample, this clonotype was seen a few times. This chain joins TRBV20-1 and TRBJ1-2; 9 nucleotides line up with TRBD1. V lost 0 bases to trimming and J lost 1 base; unmatched junction nucleotides: 9. From germline, CDR1 is DFQATT and CDR2 SNEGSKA (reference sequence). This CDR3 is 17 amino acids long. The DNA of the CDR3 is TGCAGTGCTAGAGACCACGGACAGGGGAGGAATAACTATGGCTACACCTTC. Protein product: CSARDHGQGRNNYGYTF.

The CDR3 loop reads CASRLRGGFMDDEQFF. The DNA of the CDR3 is TGTGCCAGCAGACTCCGGGGGGGGTTTATGGACGATGAGCAGTTCTTC. The chain recombines TRBV6-6 with TRBJ2-1, with TRBD2 identical over 8 bases. CDR1 is MNHNY, CDR2 SVGAGI, per germline (reference sequence). The CDR3 is made up of 16 amino acids. V lost 6 bases, J lost 8 bases, and 15 bases stayed unmatched.

In this sample, this clonotype turned up a few times. The chain recombines TRBV10-3 with TRBJ2-7, with 9 bases fitting TRBD2. J gave up 5 bases and V 4 bases, and 6 bases lay outside the gene matches. CDR1 and CDR2 (germline): ENHRY, SYGVKD. The CDR3 spans 14 residues. CDR3 nucleotides: TGTGCCATCAGTGGTAGCGGGAGTACCCACGAGCAGTACTTC. It encodes CAISGSGSTHEQYF.

As to this clonotype: One junction end disagrees with the germline gene, perhaps due to a read error. Written as DNA, the CDR3 is TGTGCCAGCAGCCTCGTCCGGGCTAGCCCAAATGAACAGTTCTTC. Translating it yields CASSLVRASPNEQFF. The chain has TRBV7-2 and TRBJ2-1, with D perhaps matching TRBD2 (5 bases). Germline V gene lookup returns CDR1 SGHTA and CDR2 FQGNSA. The CDR3 has 15 amino acids. The whole variable domain, filled in from reference TRBV7-2 and TRBJ2-1, reads GAGVSQSPSNKVTEKGKDVELRCDPISGHTALYWYRQSLGQGLEFLIYFQGNSAPDKSGLPSDRFSAERTGGSVSTLTIQRTQQEDSAVYLCASSLVRASPNEQFFGPGTRLTVL.

The chain joins TRBV9 to TRBJ2-7, with TRBD2 identical over 7 bases. The V gene's germline CDR1 is SGDLS and CDR2 YYNGEE. The CDR3 sequence is 15 residues long. J lost 7 bases, V lost 3 bases, and 13 bases had no gene match. DNA of the CDR3: TGTGCCAGCAGCGCCCCAGTGCGGGAGTCGGGTGAGCAGTACTTC. Protein sequence: CASSAPVRESGEQYF.

The table lists this clonotype with a few counts. The chain joins TRBV12-3 or TRBV12-4 to TRBJ1-2, with 7 nucleotides matching TRBD1. The CDR3 loop spans 15 amino acids. V lost 5 bases to trimming and J lost 2 bases; unmatched junction nucleotides: 8. The CDR3 is CASSPPGTVNYGYTF. For the CDR3, the DNA is TGTGCCAGCAGTCCCCCCGGGACAGTGAACTATGGCTACACCTTC.

The chain joins TRBV7-9 to TRBJ2-5; 7 nucleotides match TRBD1. Germline loops: CDR1 SEHNR, CDR2 FQNEAQ (reference sequence). The CDR3 has 14 amino acids. V shed 3 bases, J shed 0 bases, and the junction held 1 base outside the gene matches. The chain's CDR3 is CASSFGTDQETQYF. In DNA form, the CDR3 reads TGTGCCAGCAGCTTCGGGACAGACCAAGAGACCCAGTACTTC.

This chain connects TRBV12-3 or TRBV12-4 to TRBJ2-5; perhaps TRBD2 as D (5 bases). CDR3 length: 12 amino acids. V lost 6 bases to trimming and J lost 4 bases, with 9 bases between them. The CDR3 DNA reads as TGTGCCAGCAGGCCCCGGGGAGAGACCCAGTACTTC. Encoded protein: CASRPRGETQYF.

This chain joins TRBV29-1 and TRBJ1-2; 9 positions match TRBD1. V lost 3 bases to trimming and J lost 4 bases; unmatched junction nucleotides: 9. Per germline, CDR1 SQVTM and CDR2 ANQGSEA. CDR3 length: 15 amino acids. The CDR3 loop reads CSVDQDRGVGYGYTF. CDR3 bases: TGCAGCGTTGACCAGGACAGGGGAGTAGGCTATGGCTACACCTTC.

The chain is built from TRBV29-1 and TRBJ2-7, with D possibly being TRBD1 (6 bases). V lost 5 bases to trimming and J lost 3 bases, with 11 bases between them. In germline, CDR1 is SQVTM, CDR2 ANQGSEA. The CDR3 has 12 residues. DNA of the CDR3: TGCAGCGTTCAGGGGCAAATCTACGAGCAGTACTTC. Encoded protein: CSVQGQIYEQYF.

The gene calls are TRBV11-2 and TRBJ1-2, with D uncertain. The CDR3 spans 14 residues. Deletions cut 5 bases from V and 4 bases from J, with 14 bases between. Germline lookup yields CDR1 SGHAT and CDR2 FQNNGV. The CDR3 DNA reads as TGTGCCAGCAGCACCCGGCCCGTAGGCTATGGCTACACCTTC. Translation gives CASSTRPVGYGYTF.

The chain uses TRBV24-1 and TRBJ2-4, with D perhaps TRBD1 or TRBD2 (5 bases each). Germline V gene data show CDR1 as KGHDR and CDR2 as SFDVKD. V was cut by 4 bases and J by 6 bases, with 15 bases left in between. The length of the CDR3 is 15 residues. CDR3 sequence reads: CATSEAGTLPNIQYF. CDR3 sequence (DNA): TGTGCCACCAGTGAAGCCGGGACCTTGCCAAACATTCAGTACTTC.

This clonotype was observed once. The V and J genes are TRBV20-1 and TRBJ2-4, with TRBD2 identical over 9 bases. Matching the DNA end better, TRBJ2-7 makes the J call doubtful. The germline CDR1 and CDR2 sequences are DFQATT and SNEGSKA (reference sequence). The CDR3 totals 15 residues. DNA of the CDR3: TGCAGTGCTCCGACGGCGGGGGGGGACTTTTCCGAGCAGTACTTC. Its protein product is CSAPTAGGDFSEQYF.

The rearrangement uses TRBV27 and TRBJ2-1; 11 bases fit TRBD2. Trimming cost V 7 bases and J 3 bases; bases outside gene matches: 14. CDR1 is MNHEY, CDR2 SMNVEV, per germline (reference sequence). CDR3 length: 18 residues. The CDR3 protein is CASTRLGPGTSGYNEQFF. In nucleotides, the CDR3 is TGTGCCAGCACCCGACTAGGACCCGGGACTAGCGGCTACAATGAGCAGTTCTTC.

The chain couples TRBV2 to TRBJ1-1; D is possibly TRBD1 (6 bases). CDR3 length: 16 amino acids. V was clipped by 0 bases and J by 4 bases, with 15 bases between them. Germline-derived CDR1 and CDR2 are SNHLY and FYNNEI. As DNA, the CDR3 is TGTGCCAGCAGTGAAGCAGGTTGGGGGGCGAGCACTGAAGCTTTCTTT. Translated, it gives CASSEAGWGASTEAFF.

This chain joins TRBV29-1 and TRBJ2-7, with D tentatively TRBD1 or TRBD2 (5 bases each). CDR3 length: 13 amino acids. The germline V gene has CDR1 SQVTM and CDR2 ANQGSEA. V lost 4 bases, J lost 0 bases, and 10 bases lay in between. The CDR3 spells CSVAGRLSYEQYF. The CDR3, as DNA: TGCAGCGTTGCGGGGCGGCTCTCCTACGAGCAGTACTTC.

V gene TRBV7-9 combines with J gene TRBJ2-5; D remains unclear. The germline V gene has CDR1 SEHNR and CDR2 FQNEAQ (reference sequence). This CDR3 is built from 17 residues. Deletions cut 1 base from V and 1 base from J, with 16 bases between. In nucleotides, the CDR3 is TGTGCCAGCAGCTTAGGACAAATCACAGCTGTCCAAGAGACCCAGTACTTC. The encoded protein is CASSLGQITAVQETQYF.

V usage is TRBV4-2 and J usage is TRBJ2-4; D possibly corresponds to TRBD1 (6 bases). The CDR3 is made up of 13 amino acids. Germline V lookup: CDR1 LGHNA, CDR2 YNFKEQ. V lost 1 base to trimming and J lost 13 bases, with 14 bases between them. The CDR3 nucleotides are TGTGCCAGCAGCCAAGGTGTGGGGGCAAGGCAGTACTTC. Its translation is CASSQGVGARQYF.

There are a few counts of this clonotype. The chain employs TRBV4-1 and TRBJ2-4; D not resolved. The DNA matches TRBJ2-7 better at its end, which makes the J call doubtful. Germline CDR1 and CDR2: MGHRA and YSYEKL. The CDR3 is 18 amino acids. CDR3 coding DNA: TGCGCCAGCAGCCAAGTTCTGTCACATGGTGTCTTTACCTACGAGCAGTACTTC. It yields the protein CASSQVLSHGVFTYEQYF.

This clonotype was seen a handful of times. The chain is built from TRBV5-1 and TRBJ2-5, with a tentative D call TRBD2 (5 bases). Germline CDR1 SGHRS, CDR2 YFSETQ. The ends were cut back, 5 bases at V and 1 base at J, with 9 bases in the middle. This CDR3 has 13 residues. The CDR3 bases are TGCGCCAGCAGGAGGGATACCCAAGAGACCCAGTACTTC. This encodes CASRRDTQETQYF. Using reference TRBV5-1 and TRBJ2-5 for the parts outside the CDR3, the full variable domain is KAGVTQTPRYLIKTRGQQVTLSCSPISGHRSVSWYQQTPGQGLQFLFEYFSETQRNKGNFPGRFSGRQFSNSRSEMNVSTLELGDSALYLCASRRDTQETQYFGPGTRLLVL.

This chain connects TRBV7-2 to TRBJ2-5; unclear D gene. The germline gives CDR1 SGHTA, CDR2 FQGNSA. The CDR3 is 11 residues long. The V and J ends lost 1 base and 10 bases respectively, with 7 bases between them. CDR3 sequence reads: CASSLGLDQYF. CDR3 sequence (DNA): TGTGCCAGCAGCTTAGGTCTGGACCAGTACTTC.

V and J are TRBV5-1 and TRBJ2-3; D uncertain. Between the trimmed V and J ends, which lost 6 bases and 1 base, there was a span of 12 bases. This CDR3 spans 14 amino acids. The germline CDR1 and CDR2 sequences are SGHRS and YFSETQ. CDR3 residues: CASTPKLGTDTQYF. In DNA form, the CDR3 reads TGCGCCAGCACCCCAAAACTGGGCACAGATACGCAGTATTTT.

This chain uses TRBV6-6 with TRBJ2-3; D may match TRBD1 or TRBD2 (5 bases each). The CDR3 is made up of 14 amino acids. The germline gives CDR1 MNHNY, CDR2 SVGAGI (reference sequence). Deletions cut 5 bases from V and 6 bases from J, with 15 bases between. The CDR3: CASSPGAREDTQYF. CDR3 sequence (DNA): TGTGCCAGCAGTCCCGGGGCCCGAGAGGATACGCAGTATTTT.

For the CDR3, the DNA is TGTGCCAGCAGTTCGGCGGGGAGAGATACGCAGTATTTT. Amino acids: CASSSAGRDTQYF. The chain recombines TRBV27 with TRBJ2-3; D may be TRBD2 (6 bases). Germline CDR1 reads MNHEY; CDR2 reads SMNVEV (reference sequence). The CDR3 length is 13 residues. V lost 4 bases and J lost 5, with 10 bases in between.

This clonotype was counted once. The genes are TRBV20-1 and TRBJ2-1, with TRBD2 as a possible D gene (6 bases). Germline V lookup: CDR1 DFQATT, CDR2 SNEGSKA (reference sequence). The CDR3 consists of 14 residues. CDR3 sequence (DNA): TGCAGCCTGGAGGGGCGGGCCTCCTACAATGAGCAGTTCTTC. Amino acid sequence: CSLEGRASYNEQFF.

The chain recombines TRBV4-2 with TRBJ2-6; D gene ambiguous. In germline, CDR1 is LGHNA, CDR2 YNFKEQ. This CDR3 is built from 17 residues. V lost 0 bases to trimming and J lost 0 bases, with 9 bases between them. The CDR3 DNA reads TGTGCCAGCAGCCAAGATGAGATGAGCTCTGGGGCCAACGTCCTGACTTTC. Translated: CASSQDEMSSGANVLTF.

The chain is built from TRBV29-1 and TRBJ2-1; TRBD2 is a possible D gene (5 bases). Per the germline V gene, CDR1 is SQVTM and CDR2 is ANQGSEA. V gave up 7 bases and J gave up 5 bases, with 15 bases separating them. CDR3 length equals 13 residues. The CDR3 coding sequence is TGCAGCGCGCCGGGAATAACTCACAATGAGCAGTTCTTC. Translation: CSAPGITHNEQFF.

This clonotype was seen more than once but under ten times. The J gene is TRBJ2-5, the V gene TRBV5-1; D may be TRBD1 (6 bases). This CDR3 comprises 15 residues. Germline V lookup: CDR1 SGHRS, CDR2 YFSETQ. V gave up 0 bases and J gave up 5 bases, with 14 bases separating them. The CDR3 coding sequence is TGCGCCAGCAGCTTGGTGGTGGGGGCTGGGGAGACCCAGTACTTC. Translating it yields CASSLVVGAGETQYF.

The chain uses TRBV20-1 and TRBJ2-3, with D perhaps TRBD2 (5 bases). The V and J ends lost 8 bases and 0 bases respectively, with 12 bases between them. The CDR3 totals 13 residues. Germline V gene sequence: CDR1 DFQATT, CDR2 SNEGSKA (reference sequence). DNA of the CDR3: TGCAGTACAAGAGGAGGTAGCACAGATACGCAGTATTTT. Its protein is CSTRGGSTDTQYF.